A single sample gave rise to the 10 T cell receptor beta chains below, sequenced in a study of OX40 agonist ivuxolimab in advanced cancers. Profiled with immunoSEQ multiplex PCR; TCRdb holds only in-frame clones, not every one. The sample includes about 36,000 clones, around 77% of them seen just once. Sequencing was performed on CD4+ or CD8+ T cells sorted from blood, taken in a trial of the OX40 agonist ivuxolimab. The receptors derive from an adult with an advanced solid tumor such as melanoma, head and neck, liver or kidney cancer.

V usage is TRBV5-4 and J usage is TRBJ2-7; 11 nucleotides match TRBD1. The trim removed 4 bases at V and 7 bases at J, leaving 7 bases unmatched. The germline V gene has CDR1 SGHNT and CDR2 YYREEE (reference sequence). The CDR3 loop spans 14 amino acids. For the CDR3, the DNA is TGTGCCAGCAGCATCCGGGACAGGGGGTTTGAGCAGTACTTC. It specifies CASSIRDRGFEQYF.

This CDR3 is CASSLGQGAYEQYF. CDR3 nucleotide sequence: TGTGCCAGCAGCTTGGGACAGGGGGCCTACGAGCAGTACTTC. This sequence joins TRBV5-6 and TRBJ2-7; 9 nucleotides match TRBD1. The CDR3 contains 14 residues. Germline values: CDR1 SGHDT, CDR2 YYEEEE. V lost 0 bases, J lost 2 bases, and 0 bases stayed unmatched. The full variable domain, its missing parts supplied by reference TRBV5-6 and TRBJ2-7, is DAGVTQSPTHLIKTRGQQVTLRCSPKSGHDTVSWYQQALGQGPQFIFQYYEEEERQRGNFPDRFSGHQFPNYSSELNVNALLLGDSALYLCASSLGQGAYEQYFGPGTRLTVT.

The genes are TRBV6-5 and TRBJ2-7, with 7 bases that match TRBD1. After removal of 4 bases from V and 0 bases from J, the junction contained 9 bases not matched to a gene. The CDR3 is 16 residues long. The germline V gene encodes CDR1 MNHEY and CDR2 SVGAGI. The CDR3 reads CASSSIVGQDSYEQYF. The CDR3 DNA reads TGTGCCAGCAGTTCAATCGTAGGACAGGACTCCTACGAGCAGTACTTC.

The chain combines TRBV27 with TRBJ1-4; D uncertain. The V and J ends lost 2 bases and 5 bases respectively, with 6 bases between them. This CDR3 spans 13 amino acids. Germline-derived CDR1 and CDR2 are MNHEY and SMNVEV (reference sequence). In nucleotides, the CDR3 is TGTGCCAGCAGTTTAAGTAGAAATGAAAAACTGTTTTTT. Amino acid sequence: CASSLSRNEKLFF.

This clone has just one count. The rearrangement links TRBV10-1 to TRBJ2-3; TRBD2 matches at 9 bases. CDR1 and CDR2 (germline): WNHNN, SYGVQD (reference sequence). This CDR3 region has 15 residues. The V gene end was trimmed by 2 bases and the J gene end by 0 bases; junction bases not matched to a gene: 0. CDR3 sequence: CASSETSGSTDTQYF. The CDR3 DNA sequence: TGCGCCAGCAGTGAGACTAGCGGGAGCACAGATACGCAGTATTTT.

The chain combines TRBV4-3 with TRBJ2-1; D perhaps matches TRBD2 (6 bases). In germline, CDR1 is LGHNA, CDR2 YSLEER. This CDR3 is built from 15 residues. Trimming removed 0 bases at V and 4 bases at J, with 10 bases between. CDR3 coding DNA: TGCGCCAGCAGCCAAGAGGCGGGGCAATACAATGAGCAGTTCTTC. Residues: CASSQEAGQYNEQFF.

The chain links TRBV28 to TRBJ2-7; 8 bases match TRBD1. The V gene's germline CDR1 is MDHEN and CDR2 SYDVKM. CDR3 size: 17 residues. V was clipped by 6 bases and J by 4 bases; unmatched bases: 17. Here the CDR3 DNA reads TGTGCCAGCAGACCTTTGGACAGGGATTTCCCTCCTTACGAGCAGTACTTC. Translation gives CASRPLDRDFPPYEQYF.

The chain uses TRBV19 and TRBJ1-1, with D possibly TRBD1 on 6 matching bases. The germline gives CDR1 LNHDA, CDR2 SQIVND (reference sequence). V was shortened by 6 bases and J by 4 bases, with 12 bases between the two germline ends. This CDR3 comprises 13 residues. CDR3 sequence reads: CASSLQGATEAFF. CDR3 coding DNA: TGTGCCAGTAGCTTACAGGGTGCCACTGAAGCTTTCTTT.

The chain joins TRBV6-5 to TRBJ2-5, with 7 nucleotides matching TRBD2. The germline V gene encodes CDR1 MNHEY and CDR2 SVGAGI. The CDR3 is 15 amino acids. Germline trimming cut 2 bases from V and 3 bases from J; bases unmatched to any gene: 6. CDR3 bases: TGTGCCAGCAGTTACGGACTGGGGGGGAAAGAGACCCAGTACTTC. Translation gives CASSYGLGGKETQYF.

A single count supports this clone. The chain uses TRBV6-6 and TRBJ2-7, with D perhaps matching TRBD1 (6 bases). V was clipped by 2 bases and J by 2 bases, with 10 bases between them. The CDR3 totals 14 residues. Per the germline V gene, CDR1 is MNHNY and CDR2 is SVGAGI (reference sequence). The CDR3 DNA is TGTGCCAGCAGTTACCTACAGGGACCCTACGAGCAGTACTTC. Its protein is CASSYLQGPYEQYF.